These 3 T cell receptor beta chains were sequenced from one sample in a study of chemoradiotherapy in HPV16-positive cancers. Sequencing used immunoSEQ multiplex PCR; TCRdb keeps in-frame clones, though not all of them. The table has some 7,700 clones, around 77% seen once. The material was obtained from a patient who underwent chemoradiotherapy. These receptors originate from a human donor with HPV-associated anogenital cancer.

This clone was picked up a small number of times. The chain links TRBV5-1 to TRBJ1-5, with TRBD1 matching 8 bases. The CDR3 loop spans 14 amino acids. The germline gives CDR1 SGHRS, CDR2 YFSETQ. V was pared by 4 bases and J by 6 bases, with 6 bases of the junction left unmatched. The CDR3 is CASSRTGRGQPQHF. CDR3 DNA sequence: TGCGCCAGCAGCAGGACAGGGAGGGGTCAGCCCCAGCATTTT. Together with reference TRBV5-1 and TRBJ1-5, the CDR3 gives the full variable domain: KAGVTQTPRYLIKTRGQQVTLSCSPISGHRSVSWYQQTPGQGLQFLFEYFSETQRNKGNFPGRFSGRQFSNSRSEMNVSTLELGDSALYLCASSRTGRGQPQHFGDGTRLSIL.

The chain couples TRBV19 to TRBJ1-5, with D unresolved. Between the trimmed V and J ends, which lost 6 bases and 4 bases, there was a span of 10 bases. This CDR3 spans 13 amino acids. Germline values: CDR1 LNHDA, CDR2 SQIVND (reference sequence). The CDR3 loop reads CASSTTQNQPQHF. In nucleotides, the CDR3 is TGTGCCAGTAGCACCACACAAAATCAGCCCCAGCATTTT.

In DNA, the CDR3 is TGTGCTAGTGGTTTGACGGGACTAGCGGGGGGCAGGCAGTTCTTC. Translating gives CASGLTGLAGGRQFF. V gene TRBV12-5 combines with J gene TRBJ2-1, with 15 bases lining up with TRBD2. V lost 2 bases, J lost 12 bases, and 5 bases stayed unmatched. Germline-derived CDR1 and CDR2 are LGHNT and FRNRAP. The CDR3 is made up of 15 amino acids.